This entry describes one TCR beta chain. This record comes from a study of control samples from healthy donors and cancer patients. Only in-frame clones appear in the TCRdb table, and some are missing; sequencing was by immunoSEQ multiplex PCR. This sample has 150,000 to 200,000 clones, with 90% found just once. The CDR3 runs to 14 residues. Germline CDR1 MDHEN, CDR2 SYDVKM. V lost 10 bases, J lost 6 bases, and 21 bases lay in between. The source is a woman aged 45-59 years in good health. The rearrangement uses TRBV28 and TRBJ1-1, with D maybe TRBD1 (6 bases). The specimen sequenced was blood. The CDR3 loop is CAIHLYREAPEAFF. The CDR3 DNA sequence: TGTGCCATCCATCTGTACAGGGAAGCTCCTGAAGCTTTCTTT.